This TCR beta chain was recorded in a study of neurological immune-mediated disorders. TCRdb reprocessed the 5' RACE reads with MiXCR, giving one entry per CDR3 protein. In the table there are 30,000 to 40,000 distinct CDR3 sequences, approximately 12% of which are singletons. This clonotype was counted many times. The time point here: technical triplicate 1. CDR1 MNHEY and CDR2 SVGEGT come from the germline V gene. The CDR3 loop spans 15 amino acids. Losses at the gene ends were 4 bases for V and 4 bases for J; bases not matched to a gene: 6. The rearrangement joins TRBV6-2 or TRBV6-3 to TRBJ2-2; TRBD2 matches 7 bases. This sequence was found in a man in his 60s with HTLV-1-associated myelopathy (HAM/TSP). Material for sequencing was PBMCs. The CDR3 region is CASSWTRSSTGELFF. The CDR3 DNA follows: TGTGCCAGCAGTTGGACTAGATCGAGCACCGGGGAGCTGTTTTTT.